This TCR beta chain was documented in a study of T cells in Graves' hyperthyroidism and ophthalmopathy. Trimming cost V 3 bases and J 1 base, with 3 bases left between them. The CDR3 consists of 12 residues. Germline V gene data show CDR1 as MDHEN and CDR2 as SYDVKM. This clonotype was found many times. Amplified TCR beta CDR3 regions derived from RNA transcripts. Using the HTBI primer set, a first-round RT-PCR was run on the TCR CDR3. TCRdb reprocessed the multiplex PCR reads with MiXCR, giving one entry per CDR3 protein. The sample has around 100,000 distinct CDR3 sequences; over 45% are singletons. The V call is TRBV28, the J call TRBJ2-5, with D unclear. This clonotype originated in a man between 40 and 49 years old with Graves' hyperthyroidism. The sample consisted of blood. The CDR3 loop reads CASSLLQETQYF. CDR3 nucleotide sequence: TGTGCCAGCAGTTTGCTCCAAGAGACCCAGTACTTC.